This T cell receptor beta chain came from a study of cytomegalovirus exposure and HLA in healthy donors (dated by TCRdb to 2017 to 2019). Context from the whole study: An earlier analysis of some 600 of the donors reported about 280 Gb of sequence data and 95 million to 120 million unique TCR beta sequences obtained from 180 million or so T cells. In addition to the first cohort of approximately 670 subjects, a separate validation cohort of 130 or so different subjects was used. Four to six DR-DQ haplotypes were handled as single units for association and clustering, since linkage in the cohort was strong. To predict cytomegalovirus infection status, the study combined high-throughput TCR immunosequencing, statistical association of individual TCRs with disease status, and machine learning. All discovery cohort repertoires had been generated using a single sequencing platform. Approximately 310 gigabases of sequencing data and around 90 million unique TCR sequences made up an early release that covered approximately 650 HLA-typed donors. A later genetic analysis took genome-wide SNP genotypes for about 55% of the 666 donors and used that subset as a discovery cohort. The study aimed to test whether cataloging public T cell receptors could reveal signatures of past pathogen exposure. Of the approximately 400 genotyped donors, 75% to 85% were placed in the genetic ancestry cluster associated with self-reported Caucasian donors. An earlier analysis of approximately 500 of the donors applied high-throughput TCR beta sequencing to assess whether each TCR beta V gene segment acted as functional or pseudogenic. Donor age, sex, ethnicity and CMV serostatus were collected together with the repertoire data. Among some 400 genotyped donors of the cohort, an average of about 240,000 unique TCR beta nucleotide sequences were sequenced per donor, roughly 18% of them non-productive. HLA typing covered class I and class II loci at four-digit resolution. Using immunosequencing, the study profiled T cell repertoires from fewer than 850 subjects and related those repertoires to cytomegalovirus serostatus. Typing coverage varied by locus: 629-630 donors for A, B, C, DRB1 and DQB1; about 520 for DQA1; more than 600 for DPA1; approximately 490 for DPB1. Rather than drawing on any new phenotypic data, the later analysis identified candidate immune exposures from TCR beta sequences and the way those sequences occurred across donors. A later analysis re-analyzed previously published TCR beta repertoires from roughly 690 donors and added high-resolution HLA genotyping to study TCR occurrence patterns.

Comment on this clone: Which antigen it targets is not known. No much larger clonotype is one base removed from it; base qualities were not supplied.

The cohort consisted of some 670 healthy bone marrow donors. At the time of sampling, every cohort member was nominally healthy, though immune exposures that went unrecorded were likely present. The donor tested CMV seropositive, placing the donor among the 250 to 350 seropositive members of the cohort. A peripheral blood sample was provided by each donor, and peripheral blood mononuclear cells were used for TCR beta sequencing. Genomic DNA extraction from the blood cell samples was performed with the Qiagen DNeasy Blood Extraction Kit. Library construction relied on the immunoSEQ multiplex PCR assay. The multiplex PCR relied on a mix of 60 forward primers for TCR Vbeta segments and 13 reverse primers for TCR Jbeta segments. The CDR3 region of rearranged TCR beta genes was amplified from genomic DNA by a multiplex PCR assay. The amplified TCR beta libraries were sequenced on the Illumina HiSeq System as 87-base-pair reads. The source study handled its data this way. A later analysis counted tens of millions of unique TCR beta chains across the 550 to 800 repertoires, and roughly 11 million of these chains were shared by at least two donors. Raw reads were error-corrected and collapsed into unique sequences with a nearest-neighbor algorithm that merged closely related sequences to remove PCR and sequencing errors. Alignment of CDR3 sequences to IMGT reference sequences was used to assign V, D and J gene segments. For a sequence to be retained, a match of at least six nucleotides was required to both a V gene segment and a J gene segment. Rearrangements were classified as productive when the CDR3 lacked stop codons and remained in frame with V and J, and all other rearrangements were classified as non-productive. Following IMGT convention, CDR3 was defined as the stretch from the second conserved V-encoded cysteine to the conserved J-encoded phenylalanine. The earlier analysis of a few hundred of the donors excluded any sequence lacking an unambiguous match to a single V gene segment. An earlier analysis of around 600 of the donors classified V segments as functional when productive rearrangements were above 56.7% and as segregating when the standard deviation between donors was above 5%. A statistical classification framework was developed to diagnose cytomegalovirus status using the catalog of TCR beta chain sequences. In a later analysis, V and J genes were assigned by comparing TCR nucleotide sequences against IMGT/GENE-DB human TR gene sequences. In a later analysis, CDR3 sequences and most-parsimonious VDJ recombination scenarios were assigned using the TCRdist pipeline. In a later analysis, every TCR beta chain was defined by the combination of its CDR3 amino acid sequence and its V-gene family, and reads without a unique V-gene family were dropped. A later analysis removed 550 to 650 highly shared, low-generation-probability nucleotide sequences to deal with suspected cross-contamination and a sequencing artifact. In a later analysis, a clonal expansion index was calculated for each public chain from normalized within-repertoire ranks of inferred template counts. A later analysis computed generation probabilities with a VDJ recombination model fitted to out-of-frame rearrangements, and checked the results against IGoR. In a later analysis, TCR-TCR, TCR-HLA and TCR-CMV co-occurrence was scored with hypergeometric tests, and a repertoire-size bias correction was applied to TCR pairs. False discovery rates were estimated in a later analysis by permuting HLA or CMV assignments 20 times. A later analysis grouped co-occurring TCRs with DBSCAN, adding TCRdist sequence similarity when clustering within HLA-allele-positive subsets. Repertoires with fewer than 30,000 or more than 120,000 public chains, plus five repertoires with anomalous nucleotide sharing, were excluded from co-occurrence clustering. TCRdb retrieved this table from immuneACCESS and kept in-frame rearrangements only. Not all clones are present; in checked studies, unresolved V genes account for under half, and no reason is known for the remainder. V and J calls and clone size are copied from that table; D and trimming were computed from the DNA. The sample table holds roughly 150,000 clones, of which just over 70% were seen once. The biggest ten clones account for under 5.5% of the sample.

CDR1 and CDR2, looked up from the germline V gene, are KGHSH and LQKENI. From its cysteine to its phenylalanine, the CDR3 spans 17 amino acids. This entry keeps only the CDR3 DNA: 51 bases, framed from base 1. V and J are trimmed by 6 bases and 5 bases, and the gene matches miss 9 bases of the junction. What the work shows at the level of the full study, not this receptor alone: CMV serostatus was the only immune exposure information available for the cohort. An association between a missense DCLRE1C variant and V-gene and J-gene trimming of TCR beta chains was found in a later genetic analysis and replicated in an independent cohort. HLA typing was unavailable for some donors at each locus, so association tests used only the typed subset. Roughly uniform sequencing depth across donors was assumed in presence/absence analyses, although this assumption may not hold. Specific HLA alleles were associated with over 15,000 TCR beta sequences at a false discovery rate of 0.05 in a later analysis. Several of the top co-occurrence clusters appeared to be linked to parvovirus B19, influenza, CMV and Epstein-Barr virus, according to a later analysis. An earlier analysis of approximately 590 of the donors showed that most TCR beta V segments appeared in productive rearrangements either about 90% or about 30% of the time, which broadly matched IMGT annotations. A few of the identified cytomegalovirus-associated TCR beta chains were confirmed in vitro to be specific for cytomegalovirus antigens. A total of around 150 TCR beta chains were listed by the study as associated with cytomegalovirus. In a later analysis, TCR association rates were found to vary across HLA loci, with the most associated TCRs seen for DRB1 alleles and the fewest for HLA-C alleles. While some public TCRs were present in many individuals, most TCR sequences turned up only very rarely across donors. Some IMGT-functional V segments, including TRBV6-2 and TRBV6-3, could not be distinguished by the 87-base-pair reads and were therefore excluded. A cluster of highly shared sequence variants was judged likely to be a technical artifact of the sequencing pipeline. Linkage disequilibrium might explain the correlated functional status among segregating V segments, but an unknown experimental factor could not be excluded. When HLA alleles, especially DR and DQ, strongly co-occurred, TCR associations were difficult to assign to individual alleles. The authors suggested that the approach could potentially be generalized to other disease states and immunological phenotypes. Only TCR beta chains were sequenced in this cohort, and the absence of alpha or paired-chain data limited detectable features. A further reported finding was that TCR beta sequences accurately predicted the HLA-A and HLA-B alleles for most subjects in the first cohort. Compared with the roughly 670-donor mean, donors in an Asian-associated ancestry cluster had fewer N-insertions in productive TCRs, according to a later genetic analysis. The classifier was reported to diagnose cytomegalovirus status with high specificity and sensitivity in both the original cohort and the validation cohort. Most CMV-associated TCR beta chains appeared to be HLA-restricted in a later analysis, and the HLA associations seemed to be driven largely by CMV exposure. The earlier analysis of 587 of the donors excluded 15 to 20 rarely observed V segments, including chromosome 9 orphons, because counts were too low. In a later analysis, HLA-associated TCR beta chains showed more clonal expansion and lower generation probabilities than non-associated chains that were equally common.

The chain links TRBV18 with TRBJ2-3; TRBD2 lines up with 15 middle nucleotides. This receptor was identified in a man younger than 35 in good health and CMV-seropositive. The sample taken for sequencing was PBMCs. In nucleotides, the sequence is TGTGCCAGCTCGCCAGGACTAGCGGGAGGGCCCGGAGATACGCAGTATTTT. Protein translation: CASSPGLAGGPGDTQYF.